These 29 T cell receptor beta chains share one sample of origin, sequenced in a study of early T cells in non-severe SARS-CoV-2 infection. TCRdb re-analysed the 5' RACE reads in MiXCR, keeping a single row per CDR3 protein. This sample has tens of thousands of distinct CDR3 sequences, with around 10% found just once. The sample consisted of whole blood, taken at baseline. These TCRs come from an adult who was a healthcare worker with PCR-confirmed SARS-CoV-2 infection or an uninfected control (not recorded which).

V is TRBV7-9 and J is TRBJ2-7, with D perhaps matching TRBD1 (6 bases). The CDR3 consists of 15 residues. The V gene lost 2 bases and the J gene lost 1 base, with 12 bases spanning the gap. CDR1 is SEHNR, CDR2 FQNEAQ, per germline (reference sequence). CDR3 DNA sequence: TGTGCCAGCAGCTTAATGACAGGCGCGTCCTACGAGCAGTACTTC. As protein: CASSLMTGASYEQYF.

This clonotype was seen more than once but under ten times. This chain links TRBV19 with TRBJ1-5; the D is unclear. Germline V gives CDR1 LNHDA, CDR2 SQIVND (reference sequence). Trimming pared 5 bases from V and 4 bases from J, leaving 12 bases between. The CDR3 spans 14 residues. Here the CDR3 reads CASSRRPDNQPQHF. The CDR3 bases are TGTGCCAGTAGTCGCAGACCCGATAATCAGCCCCAGCATTTT.

This rearrangement joins TRBV20-1 to TRBJ1-1, with unresolved D. The CDR3 runs to 15 residues. The germline V and J ends were trimmed by 3 bases and 1 base, with 15 bases remaining between them. Germline V gene sequence: CDR1 DFQATT, CDR2 SNEGSKA (reference sequence). The CDR3 region is CSASSLGARNTEAFF. The DNA of the CDR3 is TGCAGTGCTAGTTCCCTAGGAGCCAGGAACACTGAAGCTTTCTTT.

This clonotype has a handful of counts. The chain carries TRBV27 and TRBJ2-3; 7 bases align to TRBD1. Germline-derived CDR1 and CDR2 are MNHEY and SMNVEV (reference sequence). Trimming at V came to 3 bases and at J to 6 bases, leaving 9 bases not matched to a gene. The CDR3 covers 15 residues. As DNA, the CDR3 is TGTGCCAGCAGTTTGGGACAGACACCTAAGGATACGCAGTATTTT. Translating it yields CASSLGQTPKDTQYF.

The chain combines TRBV3-1 with TRBJ2-3; 10 nucleotides match TRBD2. The CDR3 is 17 amino acids. Germline CDR1 LGHDT, CDR2 YNNKEL (reference sequence). Unmatched junction bases numbered 8, after V lost 1 base and J lost 4 bases. CDR3 in DNA: TGTGCCAGCAGCCAAGGAGCGGGGGGGCCATTGGCAGATACGCAGTATTTT. Protein: CASSQGAGGPLADTQYF.

The CDR3 loop is CASTRSRGGLGETQYF. CDR3 nucleotides: TGTGCCAGCACCCGATCGCGGGGGGGCCTCGGGGAGACCCAGTACTTC. This sequence joins TRBV2 and TRBJ2-5, with 9 bases fitting TRBD2. Germline values: CDR1 SNHLY, CDR2 FYNNEI. Trimming cost V 7 bases and J 5 bases; bases outside gene matches: 14. This CDR3 contains 16 residues.

The J gene is TRBJ2-7, the V gene TRBV24-1, with D possibly matching TRBD2 (5 bases). Between the trimmed V and J ends, which lost 0 bases and 3 bases, there was a span of 17 bases. The germline gives CDR1 KGHDR, CDR2 SFDVKD. The CDR3 runs to 17 residues. The DNA of the CDR3 is TGTGCCACCAGTGATTTGCTTTTTTCCGGGGTCAACTACGAGCAGTACTTC. As protein: CATSDLLFSGVNYEQYF.

This clonotype has just a few counts. The V gene is TRBV12-3 or TRBV12-4, the J gene TRBJ2-1, with 8 positions matching TRBD1. V gave up 5 bases and J gave up 0 bases; unmatched junction bases: 6. This CDR3 comprises 16 residues. The CDR3 DNA sequence: TGTGCCAGCAGTCCCGACAGGGGATACTCCTACAATGAGCAGTTCTTC. This gives the protein CASSPDRGYSYNEQFF.

This clonotype showed up many times. The chain recombines TRBV30 with TRBJ1-1; 9 bases are a match to TRBD1. Trimming took 2 bases from V and 11 from J; bases not matched to a gene: 6. The CDR3 length is 12 residues. Germline loops: CDR1 GTSNPN, CDR2 SVGIG (reference sequence). The CDR3 loop reads CAWSTGTGFAFF. Here the CDR3 DNA reads TGTGCCTGGAGTACCGGGACAGGGTTTGCTTTCTTT.

Only a few counts were recorded for this clonotype. The chain recombines TRBV9 with TRBJ2-1, with D uncertain. Between the trimmed V and J ends, which lost 0 bases and 2 bases, there was a span of 9 bases. The germline V gene encodes CDR1 SGDLS and CDR2 YYNGEE. The CDR3 has 15 residues. This CDR3 reads CASSVAAATYNEQFF. In DNA form, the CDR3 reads TGTGCCAGCAGCGTAGCGGCCGCTACCTACAATGAGCAGTTCTTC.

This clonotype has a count of ten or more. The CDR3 nucleotides are TGTGCCCGACAAAACAGGATCGAGGCCACTGAAGCTTTCTTT. The encoded protein is CARQNRIEATEAFF. This rearrangement joins TRBV30 to TRBJ1-1; perhaps TRBD1 as D (5 bases). Germline CDR1 GTSNPN, CDR2 SVGIG (reference sequence). This CDR3 has 14 residues. V lost 8 bases, J lost 4 bases, and 20 bases lay in between.

Ten or more counts support this clonotype. The gene calls are TRBV5-6 and TRBJ1-2, with 8 nucleotides matching TRBD1. The CDR3 runs to 15 residues. J lost 4 bases, V lost 0 bases, and 5 bases had no gene match. The germline gives CDR1 SGHDT, CDR2 YYEEEE. The CDR3 DNA is TGTGCCAGCAGCTTGGATCCAGGGGGCCGCTATGGCTACACCTTC. This encodes CASSLDPGGRYGYTF.

The sample holds a few counts of this clonotype. The rearrangement links TRBV7-9 to TRBJ2-1; 7 bases match TRBD1. V lost 3 bases to trimming and J lost 0 bases; unmatched junction nucleotides: 8. This CDR3 contains 17 residues. CDR1 and CDR2 from the germline V gene are SEHNR and FQNEAQ (reference sequence). This chain's CDR3 is CASSFPDRASSYNEQFF. The CDR3 DNA reads TGTGCCAGCAGCTTTCCTGACAGGGCGAGCTCCTACAATGAGCAGTTCTTC.

This clonotype has more than one count but fewer than ten. The CDR3 sequence: CAISDPTSGGRARSTDTQYF. For the CDR3, the DNA is TGTGCCATCAGTGACCCGACTAGCGGGGGGCGAGCGCGAAGCACAGATACGCAGTATTTT. The chain carries TRBV10-3 and TRBJ2-3; 13 bases line up with TRBD2. The germline V gene has CDR1 ENHRY and CDR2 SYGVKD. The junction had 12 bases not matched to a gene; V was cut back by 3 bases and J by 0 bases. This CDR3 is built from 20 residues.

This clonotype has just a few counts. J is TRBJ2-2 and V is TRBV18; a weak D match, TRBD1 (6 bases). The CDR3 totals 16 residues. Germline CDR1 reads KGHSH; CDR2 reads LQKENI. With 5 bases removed from V and 7 bases from J, the gap between germline ends came to 20 bases. As DNA, the CDR3 is TGTGCCAGCTCAGAAAAAGGACAGATCGGCAACGGGGAGCTGTTTTTT. Its translation: CASSEKGQIGNGELFF.

In this sample, this clonotype turned up a few times. The rearrangement links TRBV12-3 or TRBV12-4 to TRBJ2-5; 8 nucleotides agree with TRBD2. The CDR3 contains 16 residues. Unmatched junction bases numbered 10, after V lost 5 bases and J lost 2 bases. The CDR3 reads CASSLVGGGPQETQYF. The CDR3 coding sequence is TGTGCCAGCAGTCTCGTGGGCGGGGGGCCACAAGAGACCCAGTACTTC.

This clonotype occurred many times. This sequence joins TRBV11-3 and TRBJ2-7, with a weak D call TRBD2 (5 bases). Germline loops: CDR1 SGHNT, CDR2 YENEEA. Trimming pared 0 bases from V and 6 bases from J, leaving 6 bases between. CDR3 length equals 12 residues. CDR3 loop: CASSLDEGEQYF. CDR3 coding DNA: TGTGCCAGCAGCTTAGATGAGGGCGAGCAGTACTTC.

This clonotype has ten or more counts. This sequence joins TRBV7-9 and TRBJ1-1; 7 nucleotides agree with TRBD1. The germline gives CDR1 SEHNR, CDR2 FQNEAQ (reference sequence). This CDR3 is 14 amino acids long. V lost 3 bases and J lost 5; bases outside the gene matches: 6. The DNA for the CDR3 is TGTGCCAGCAGCTTTACAGGGGCCGGGACTGAAGCTTTCTTT. Encoded protein: CASSFTGAGTEAFF. The complete variable domain, with remaining parts taken from reference TRBV7-9 and TRBJ1-1, reads DTGVSQNPRHKITKRGQNVTFRCDPISEHNRLYWYRQTLGQGPEFLTYFQNEAQLEKSRLLSDRFSAERPKGSFSTLEIQRTEQGDSAMYLCASSFTGAGTEAFFGQGTRLTVV.

This clonotype was picked up a small number of times. The rearrangement links TRBV5-4 to TRBJ2-7; 10 positions agree with TRBD1. Germline CDR1 SGHNT, CDR2 YYREEE (reference sequence). CDR3 length: 15 residues. V lost 1 base and J lost 8; bases outside the gene matches: 9. The DNA of the CDR3 is TGTGCCAGCAGCTTGAGCCAGGGACAGGGGTATAAGCAGTACTTC. Amino acids: CASSLSQGQGYKQYF.

The CDR3 sequence is CASSQAGGPVGELFF. Here the CDR3 DNA reads TGTGCCAGCAGCCAGGCCGGGGGGCCTGTCGGGGAGCTGTTTTTT. J is TRBJ2-2 and V is TRBV4-2; perhaps TRBD2 as D (7 bases). The CDR3 sequence is 15 residues long. Germline V lookup: CDR1 LGHNA, CDR2 YNFKEQ. V was pared by 3 bases and J by 7 bases, with 15 bases between.

The V and J genes are TRBV12-3 or TRBV12-4 and TRBJ1-3, with TRBD1 as a possible D gene (6 bases). V was shortened by 6 bases and J by 0 bases, with 12 bases between the two germline ends. The CDR3 consists of 15 residues. The CDR3 sequence is CASSPTGSSGNTIYF. CDR3 sequence (DNA): TGTGCCAGCAGCCCGACAGGTTCCTCTGGAAACACCATATATTTT.

The chain is built from TRBV6-5 and TRBJ1-5; D gene uncertain. V shed 6 bases and J shed 2 bases, with 8 bases lying between them. The length of the CDR3 is 13 residues. From germline, CDR1 is MNHEY and CDR2 SVGAGI. The CDR3 sequence: CASSRGGNQPQHF. CDR3 DNA sequence: TGTGCCAGCAGCCGTGGTGGCAATCAGCCCCAGCATTTT.

The chain uses TRBV9 and TRBJ1-4; 8 bases line up with TRBD1. The CDR3 runs 15 residues. V shed 4 bases, J shed 6 bases, and the junction held 8 bases outside the gene matches. The germline gives CDR1 SGDLS, CDR2 YYNGEE. The CDR3 reads CASSTRTGRDEKLFF. DNA for the CDR3: TGTGCCAGCAGCACCCGGACAGGGAGGGATGAAAAACTGTTTTTT.

The V call is TRBV25-1, the J call TRBJ2-3, with a weak D call TRBD2 (6 bases). CDR3 length equals 13 residues. The germline gives CDR1 MGHDK, CDR2 SYGVNS. Trimming stripped 2 bases from V and 3 bases from J, with 6 bases between. This CDR3 reads CASSEGGTDTQYF. The DNA for the CDR3 is TGTGCCAGCAGTGAAGGGGGGACAGATACGCAGTATTTT.

This clonotype came up a few times. The J gene is TRBJ1-3, the V gene TRBV10-1; D unclear. The CDR3 spans 16 residues. Germline V lookup: CDR1 WNHNN, CDR2 SYGVQD (reference sequence). V was trimmed by 0 bases and J by 0 bases, leaving 9 bases between them. CDR3 DNA: TGCGCCAGCAGTGAGTCCCCCGAGGACTCTGGAAACACCATATATTTT. It codes for CASSESPEDSGNTIYF.

V gene TRBV30 combines with J gene TRBJ1-2; the D is unclear. Deletions cut 3 bases from V and 7 bases from J, with 12 bases between. Germline CDR1 GTSNPN, CDR2 SVGIG (reference sequence). The CDR3 length is 12 residues. CDR3 protein: CAWSREGGGYTF. The CDR3 DNA reads as TGTGCCTGGAGCCGGGAGGGTGGTGGCTACACCTTC.

The V call is TRBV20-1, the J call TRBJ2-3; D unclear. The CDR3 has 14 residues. The germline CDR1 and CDR2 sequences are DFQATT and SNEGSKA (reference sequence). V lost 1 base, J lost 0 bases, and 8 bases lay in between. The CDR3 nucleotides are TGCAGTGCTAGAGCCCCATCTAGCACAGATACGCAGTATTTT. Translation: CSARAPSSTDTQYF.

This clonotype was recorded a few times. The genes are TRBV6-1 and TRBJ2-3; 9 nucleotides align to TRBD2. CDR3 length equals 19 residues. Germline-derived CDR1 and CDR2 are MNHNS and SASEGT. The V segment lost 0 bases and the J segment 3 bases; nucleotides outside the gene matches: 13. The CDR3 DNA is TGTGCCAGCAGTGAAGCCTGGCTAGCGGGGAGTAAATATACAGATACGCAGTATTTT. Protein: CASSEAWLAGSKYTDTQYF.

This clonotype was recorded a few times. V usage is TRBV7-3 and J usage is TRBJ1-6, with D perhaps TRBD1 (5 bases). V was trimmed by 1 base and J by 7 bases, leaving 8 bases between them. The CDR3 totals 14 residues. The germline V gene has CDR1 SGHTA and CDR2 FQGTGA. The CDR3 region has the DNA TGTGCCAGCAGCTTAAACGGGGGGAATTCACCCCTCCACTTT. This gives the protein CASSLNGGNSPLHF.